The 5 T cell receptor beta chains in this list originate from one sample, sequenced in a study of somatic mutations in cytotoxic T cells in rheumatoid arthritis. TCRdb's table, derived via immunoSEQ multiplex PCR, lists solely in-frame clones and lacks some. The sample includes 15,000 or so clones, 75% to 85% of them seen just once. The sequenced sample consisted of CD8+ T cells sorted from blood. The receptors shown here come from an adult with rheumatoid arthritis.

The chain uses TRBV4-3 and TRBJ1-5; D is unclear. Germline V gives CDR1 LGHNA, CDR2 YSLEER. The CDR3 runs 15 residues. Trimming shortened V by 0 bases and J by 2 bases, and 8 bases separated the two germline ends. CDR3 coding DNA: TGCGCCAGCAGCCAAGAAGGCACAGGCAATCAGCCCCAGCATTTT. Translating it yields CASSQEGTGNQPQHF.

The genes are TRBV9 and TRBJ1-2; the match to TRBD1 covers 8 bases. V was clipped by 0 bases and J by 6 bases; unmatched bases: 7. In germline, CDR1 is SGDLS, CDR2 YYNGEE. This CDR3 has 15 amino acids. The CDR3 loop reads CASSVATGGSDGYTF. The CDR3 DNA follows: TGTGCCAGCAGCGTAGCTACAGGGGGAAGCGATGGCTACACCTTC.

The gene calls are TRBV5-8 and TRBJ2-7, with 11 positions matching TRBD2. The germline gives CDR1 SGHTS, CDR2 YDEGEE. CDR3 length equals 14 residues. Unmatched junction bases numbered 4, after V lost 4 bases and J lost 4 bases. Here the CDR3 DNA reads TGTGCCAGCAGCCTGGGACTAGCGGTATACGAGCAGTACTTC. It specifies CASSLGLAVYEQYF.

This clone has more than one count but fewer than ten. The chain couples TRBV4-3 to TRBJ2-7; possible D gene TRBD2, 5 bases. CDR1 LGHNA and CDR2 YSLEER come from the germline V gene. This CDR3 is 14 amino acids long. V lost 1 base, J lost 3 bases, and 10 bases lay in between. The DNA of the CDR3 is TGCGCCAGCAGCCAAGCGGACTTTGGCTACGAGCAGTACTTC. The encoded protein is CASSQADFGYEQYF.

This clone was counted a few times. At one of its ends the junction is not consistent with the germline gene, which may arise from a read error. J is TRBJ2-7 and V is TRBV5-1; 11 bases match TRBD2. The CDR3 loop spans 14 amino acids. The germline gives CDR1 SGHRS, CDR2 YFSETQ. CDR3 sequence (DNA): TGTGCCAGCAGCCTGGGACTAGCGGTATACGAGCAGTACTTC. This codes for CASSLGLAVYEQYF. Complete variable domain (other parts from reference TRBV5-1 and TRBJ2-7): KAGVTQTPRYLIKTRGQQVTLSCSPISGHRSVSWYQQTPGQGLQFLFEYFSETQRNKGNFPGRFSGRQFSNSRSEMNVSTLELGDSALYLCASSLGLAVYEQYFGPGTRLTVT.